This TCR beta chain came from a study of long-term antiretroviral therapy in people with HIV. Study-level points and caveats: Samples were collected from about 2003 to 2018 under possibly less effective ART regimens.

The junction had 14 bases not matched to a gene; V was cut back by 8 bases and J by 2 bases. This CDR3 spans 17 amino acids. In germline, CDR1 is SGHDT, CDR2 YYEEEE. Sequencing relied on immunoSEQ assay v3.0, run at survey level. Clones were read by immunoSEQ multiplex PCR, and TCRdb kept only the in-frame ones, dropping some. This table holds 25,000 to 35,000 clones, about 96% found once. As concerns this clone: Antigen: not known.

Each sample contained roughly 0.85-10 million cryopreserved PBMC, thawed before DNA extraction. This receptor was identified in a man aged 30-40 years with HIV. The chain carries TRBV5-6 and TRBJ2-7; the match to TRBD2 covers 12 bases. The input for sequencing was unsorted PBMCs, taken 6.9 years after starting antiretroviral therapy. The CDR3 nucleotides read TGTGCCAGTCACACTAGCGGGAGGTCCCTAAACCCCTACGAGCAGTACTTC. Translating it yields CASHTSGRSLNPYEQYF.